This T cell receptor (beta chain) was recovered during a study of blood T cell repertoires in COVID-19. Study summary: The United States, Italy and Spain were the sources of the acute and convalescent COVID-19 samples. PBMCs, B-cell-depleted T cells, or T cells were the source of the cDNA or gDNA that made up the material.

This clone was recorded once. The CDR3 spans 15 residues. CDR1 is KGHSH and CDR2 is LQKENI in the germline V gene. Trimming pared 4 bases from V and 7 bases from J, leaving 17 bases between. Under the authors' procedure: Counts of nucleated cells, estimated from reference gene primer amplification, were obtained. The assay was immunoSEQ multiplex PCR, and TCRdb's table has in-frame clones only and misses some. V and J calls and clone size are copied from that table; D and trimming were computed from the DNA. Among about 84,000 clones, 60% to 75% were seen once, and the ten largest hold more than 5%. The sample was peripheral blood. The chain uses TRBV18 and TRBJ2-1, with D perhaps TRBD1 (6 bases). This TCR came from a man over 45 with active or convalescent COVID-19. The chain's CDR3 is CASSRSQGNMNEQFF. In DNA, the CDR3 is TGTGCCAGCTCACGATCGCAGGGGAATATGAATGAGCAGTTCTTC.